This T cell receptor (beta chain) was identified during a study of blood T cell repertoires in COVID-19. Study in general: Specimens from acute and convalescent COVID-19 originated in the United States, Italy and Spain.

V was shortened by 5 bases and J by 7 bases, with 10 bases between the two germline ends. The CDR3 covers 12 residues. In the study's own analysis: Nucleated cell number was recorded as an estimate derived from reference gene primer amplification. Clones were sequenced by immunoSEQ multiplex PCR, and TCRdb holds only the in-frame ones, with some missing. V, J and clone size reflect that table, while D and trimming were determined from the DNA. Among more than 100,000 clones listed, around 91% were seen once. The specimen was peripheral blood. The TCR comes from a woman aged 55-70 years with COVID-19, enrolled during active disease. The chain recombines TRBV12-3 or TRBV12-4 with TRBJ2-3; a possible D gene is TRBD1 (6 bases). The DNA for the CDR3 is TGTGCCAGCAGTCACAGGGAATATACGCAGTATTTT. It codes for CASSHREYTQYF.